These 12 T cell receptor beta chains were all obtained from the same sample, sequenced in a study of cytomegalovirus exposure and HLA in healthy donors. PCR involved 60 Vbeta and 13 Jbeta primers. Produced via immunoSEQ multiplex PCR; TCRdb's table is partial and in-frame only. This table holds approximately 220,000 clones, about 74% found once. The sequenced sample was PBMCs. These receptors were taken from a middle-aged man in good health and CMV-seronegative.

J is TRBJ2-7 and V is TRBV5-5; 11 bases fit TRBD1. The CDR3 totals 14 residues. The V gene end was trimmed by 3 bases and the J gene end by 2 bases; junction bases not matched to a gene: 1. The V gene's germline CDR1 is SGHKS and CDR2 YYEKEE (reference sequence). CDR3 sequence: CASSWGQGAYEQYF. CDR3 sequence (DNA): TGTGCCAGCAGCTGGGGACAGGGGGCCTACGAGCAGTACTTC.

This rearrangement joins TRBV9 to TRBJ2-1; D is uncertain. CDR1 is SGDLS, CDR2 YYNGEE, per germline. V dropped 0 bases and J dropped 8 bases, with 9 bases sitting between them. This CDR3 is 13 amino acids long. CDR3: CASSVGYQDEQFF. The DNA for the CDR3 is TGTGCCAGCAGCGTAGGCTATCAGGATGAGCAGTTCTTC.

This clone was observed a handful of times. The chain couples TRBV6-4 to TRBJ1-2; possible D gene TRBD1, 5 bases. This CDR3 is built from 11 residues. The V gene's germline CDR1 is MRHNA and CDR2 SNTAGT. V was pared by 7 bases and J by 4 bases, with 7 bases between. The CDR3 nucleotides are TGTGCCAGCACCGGGGGCTATGGCTACACCTTC. This encodes CASTGGYGYTF.

The chain joins TRBV7-9 to TRBJ1-1; D unclear. Germline V gene sequence: CDR1 SEHNR, CDR2 FQNEAQ (reference sequence). This CDR3 comprises 14 residues. V was cut by 5 bases and J by 3 bases, with 13 bases left in between. The CDR3 region has the DNA TGTGCCAGCAGCCCCCCCCGGGGTTACACTGAAGCTTTCTTT. Protein product: CASSPPRGYTEAFF.

The chain employs TRBV6-6 and TRBJ1-5; no reliable D call. V dropped 7 bases and J dropped 3 bases, with 7 bases sitting between them. The CDR3 is made up of 12 amino acids. The germline gives CDR1 MNHNY, CDR2 SVGAGI (reference sequence). The CDR3 coding sequence is TGTGCCAGCACCCGGGTCAATCAGCCCCAGCATTTT. It translates to CASTRVNQPQHF.

The chain uses TRBV4-1 and TRBJ2-1; 11 bases are shared with TRBD1. CDR1 and CDR2 from the germline V gene are MGHRA and YSYEKL. Losses at the gene ends were 1 base for V and 2 bases for J; bases not matched to a gene: 1. There are 16 residues in the CDR3. The CDR3 is CASSQAGQGAYNEQFF. The CDR3 nucleotides are TGCGCCAGCAGCCAAGCGGGACAGGGGGCCTACAATGAGCAGTTCTTC.

The chain links TRBV4-3 to TRBJ2-1; tentative D call: TRBD1 (6 bases). The length of the CDR3 is 13 residues. Per the germline V gene, CDR1 is LGHNA and CDR2 is YSLEER. Trimming shortened V by 4 bases and J by 2 bases, and 6 bases separated the two germline ends. Here the CDR3 reads CASSRGPYNEQFF. The CDR3 coding sequence is TGCGCCAGCAGCCGGGGGCCCTACAATGAGCAGTTCTTC.

The V call is TRBV11-2, the J call TRBJ2-7; the D is unclear. The length of the CDR3 is 13 residues. CDR1 SGHAT and CDR2 FQNNGV come from the germline V gene. Trimming took 1 base from V and 3 from J, leaving 7 bases between them. This CDR3 is CASSLGRGYEQYF. CDR3 DNA sequence: TGTGCCAGCAGCTTAGGGCGCGGCTACGAGCAGTACTTC.

The rearrangement uses TRBV4-1 and TRBJ2-7; TRBD2 agrees at 8 bases. Germline lookup yields CDR1 MGHRA and CDR2 YSYEKL. The CDR3 is 15 amino acids. Trimming cost V 0 bases and J 6 bases; bases outside gene matches: 7. CDR3 nucleotide sequence: TGCGCCAGCAGCCAAGAAACGGGAGGGCCGGTCGAGCAGTACTTC. Translated, it gives CASSQETGGPVEQYF.

The table lists this clone with a few counts. The chain carries TRBV23-1 and TRBJ1-1, with 11 bases aligning to TRBD1. TRBV23-1 is reported as an ORF; its role is uncertain. Trimming at V came to 4 bases and at J to 3 bases, leaving 4 bases not matched to a gene. This CDR3 has 15 amino acids. CDR3 nucleotide sequence: TGCGCCAGCAGTCTCTCGGGACAGGGGGACACTGAAGCTTTCTTT. Translating it yields CASSLSGQGDTEAFF.

The V and J genes are TRBV13 and TRBJ1-1; the match to TRBD1 covers 8 bases. The CDR3 spans 14 residues. CDR1 and CDR2 (germline): PRHDT, FYEKMQ (reference sequence). The J segment lost 3 bases and the V segment lost 6 bases, leaving 6 bases of the junction unmatched. CDR3 sequence reads: CASRRRTGYTEAFF. CDR3 in DNA: TGTGCCAGCAGACGTCGGACAGGGTACACTGAAGCTTTCTTT.

The chain employs TRBV2 and TRBJ2-3, with 10 bases matching TRBD1. Trimming at V came to 5 bases and at J to 4 bases, leaving 9 bases not matched to a gene. The CDR3 covers 16 residues. Germline loops: CDR1 SNHLY, CDR2 FYNNEI. CDR3 nucleotides: TGTGCCAGCAGTTTGCAGGACAGGGGGAGTTCAGATACGCAGTATTTT. Translation: CASSLQDRGSSDTQYF. Full variable domain (outside the CDR3, taken from reference TRBV2 and TRBJ2-3): EPEVTQTPSHQVTQMGQEVILRCVPISNHLYFYWYRQILGQKVEFLVSFYNNEISEKSEIFDDQFSVERPDGSNFTLKIRSTKLEDSAMYFCASSLQDRGSSDTQYFGPGTRLTVL.